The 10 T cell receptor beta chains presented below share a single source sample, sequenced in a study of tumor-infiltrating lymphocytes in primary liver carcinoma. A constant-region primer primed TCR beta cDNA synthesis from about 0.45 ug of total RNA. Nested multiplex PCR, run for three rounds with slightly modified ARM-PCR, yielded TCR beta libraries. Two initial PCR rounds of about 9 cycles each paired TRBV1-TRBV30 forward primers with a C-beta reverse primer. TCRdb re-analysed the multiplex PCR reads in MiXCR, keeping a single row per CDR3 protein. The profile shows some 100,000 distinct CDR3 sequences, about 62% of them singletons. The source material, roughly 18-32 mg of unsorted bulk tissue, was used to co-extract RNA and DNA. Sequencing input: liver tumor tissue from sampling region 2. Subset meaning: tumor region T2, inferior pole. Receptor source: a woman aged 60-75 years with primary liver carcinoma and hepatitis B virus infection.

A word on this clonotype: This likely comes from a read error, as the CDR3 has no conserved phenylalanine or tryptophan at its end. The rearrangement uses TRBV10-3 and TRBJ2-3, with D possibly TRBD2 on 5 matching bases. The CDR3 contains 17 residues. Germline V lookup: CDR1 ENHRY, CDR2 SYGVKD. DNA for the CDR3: TGTGCCATCATTGAGTCCCGCTTGCAAGCGGAACGAGATACGCAGTATTCT. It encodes CAIIESRLQAERDTQYS.

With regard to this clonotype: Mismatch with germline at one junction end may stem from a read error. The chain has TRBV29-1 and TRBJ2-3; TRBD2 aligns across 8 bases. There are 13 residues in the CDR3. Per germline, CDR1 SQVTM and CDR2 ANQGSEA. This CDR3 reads CASGLRGADTQYF. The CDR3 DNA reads TGTGCCTCGGGCTTGCGGGGGGCAGATACACAGTATTTT.

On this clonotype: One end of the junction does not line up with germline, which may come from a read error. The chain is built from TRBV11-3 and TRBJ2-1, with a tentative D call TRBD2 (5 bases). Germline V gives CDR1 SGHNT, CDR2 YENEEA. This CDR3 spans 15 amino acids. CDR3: CARSFSPRDGYEQYF. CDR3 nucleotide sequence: TGTGCCAGGAGCTTCTCCCCCCGGGATGGCTACGAGCAATACTTC. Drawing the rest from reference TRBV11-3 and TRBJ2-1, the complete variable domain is EAGVVQSPRYKIIEKKQPVAFWCNPISGHNTLYWYLQNLGQGPELLIRYENEEAVDDSQLPKDRFSAERLKGVDSTLKIQPAELGDSAVYLCARSFSPRDGYEQYFGPGTRLTVL.

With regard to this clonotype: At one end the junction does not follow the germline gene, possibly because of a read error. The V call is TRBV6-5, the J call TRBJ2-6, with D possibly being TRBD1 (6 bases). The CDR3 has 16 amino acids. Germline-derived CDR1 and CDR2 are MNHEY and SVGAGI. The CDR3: CAAGAGERSGANILTF. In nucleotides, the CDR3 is TGTGCCGCAGGGGCGGGTGAACGCTCTGGGGCCAACATCCTGACTTTC.

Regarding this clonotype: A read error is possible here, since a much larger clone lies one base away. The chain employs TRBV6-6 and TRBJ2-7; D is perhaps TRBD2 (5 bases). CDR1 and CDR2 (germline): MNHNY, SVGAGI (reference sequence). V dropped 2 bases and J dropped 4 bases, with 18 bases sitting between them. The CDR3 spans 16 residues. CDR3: CASSYGLVGVGYEQYF. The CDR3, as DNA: TGTGCCAGCAGTTACGGCCTAGTGGGAGTAGGGTACGAGCAGTACTTC.

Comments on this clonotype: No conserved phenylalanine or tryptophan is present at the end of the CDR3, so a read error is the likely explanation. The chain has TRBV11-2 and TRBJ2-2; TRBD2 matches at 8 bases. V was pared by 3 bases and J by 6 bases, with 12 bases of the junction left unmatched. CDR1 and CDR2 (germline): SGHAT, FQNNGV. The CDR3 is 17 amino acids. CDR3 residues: CASSLRGTSGSPGELFS. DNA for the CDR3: TGTGCCAGCAGCTTGAGGGGGACCAGCGGGAGTCCCGGGGAGCTGTTTTCT.

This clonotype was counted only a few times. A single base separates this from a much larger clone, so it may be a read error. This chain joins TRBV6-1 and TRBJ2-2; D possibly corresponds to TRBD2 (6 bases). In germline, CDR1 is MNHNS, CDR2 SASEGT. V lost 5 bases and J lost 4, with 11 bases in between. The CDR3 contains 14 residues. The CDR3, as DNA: TGTGCCAGCAGTAAGCAGGGAGGCACCGGGGAGCTGTTTTTT. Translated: CASSKQGGTGELFF.

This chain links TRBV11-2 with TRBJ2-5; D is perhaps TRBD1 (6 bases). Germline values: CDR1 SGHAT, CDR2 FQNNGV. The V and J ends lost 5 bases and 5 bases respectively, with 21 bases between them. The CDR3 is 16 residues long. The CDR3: CASSLSVGAAGETQYF. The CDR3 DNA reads TGTGCCAGCAGCCTATCGGTGGGGGCGGCGGGCGAGACCCAGTACTTC.

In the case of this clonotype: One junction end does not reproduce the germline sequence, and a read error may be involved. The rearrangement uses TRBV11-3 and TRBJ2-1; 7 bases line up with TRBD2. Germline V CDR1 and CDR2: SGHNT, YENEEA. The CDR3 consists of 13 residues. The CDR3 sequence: CASSSRLALELFF. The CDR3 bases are TGTGCCAGCAGCTCACGACTAGCTCTTGAGCTGTTCTTC.

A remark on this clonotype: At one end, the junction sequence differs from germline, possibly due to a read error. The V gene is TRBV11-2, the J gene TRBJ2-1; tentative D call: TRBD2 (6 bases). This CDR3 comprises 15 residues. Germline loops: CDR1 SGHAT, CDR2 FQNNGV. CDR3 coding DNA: TGTGCCGGCAGCTTAGAGGGAGGAAGTATCGGTGAGCGGTTCTTT. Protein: CAGSLEGGSIGERFF.